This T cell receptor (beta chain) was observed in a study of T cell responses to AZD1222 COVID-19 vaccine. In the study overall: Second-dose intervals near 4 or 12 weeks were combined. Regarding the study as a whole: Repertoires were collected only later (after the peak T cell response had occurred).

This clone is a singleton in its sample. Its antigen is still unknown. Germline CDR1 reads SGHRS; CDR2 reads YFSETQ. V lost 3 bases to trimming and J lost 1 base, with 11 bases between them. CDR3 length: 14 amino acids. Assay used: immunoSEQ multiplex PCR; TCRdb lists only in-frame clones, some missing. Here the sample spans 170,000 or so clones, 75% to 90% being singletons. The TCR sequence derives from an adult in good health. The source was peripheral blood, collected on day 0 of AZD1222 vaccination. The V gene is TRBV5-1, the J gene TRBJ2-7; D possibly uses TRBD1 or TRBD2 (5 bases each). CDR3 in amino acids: CASSSGTGSYEQYF. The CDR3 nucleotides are TGCGCCAGCAGCTCCGGGACGGGTTCCTACGAGCAGTACTTC.